This TCR beta chain is from a study of blood T cells in healthy people across ages. To note about this clonotype: Its antigen is currently unknown.

V lost 0 bases and J lost 6, with 12 bases in between. The CDR3 spans 13 residues. Germline CDR1 GTSNPN, CDR2 SVGIG (reference sequence). Primed by a sample-barcoded 5' primer and a J-beta primer mix, a second PCR proceeded for 7 to 11 cycles. Every single cDNA molecule received a tag from a template-switch adaptor with 12 random nucleotides. TCRdb reanalysed the 5' RACE reads using MiXCR and keeps one entry per CDR3 protein. The table lists roughly 800,000 distinct CDR3 sequences, more than 45% of them singletons. Study observations and caveats: Per million T cells, the diversity of TCR beta decreased roughly linearly as age advanced. PBMC samples, being unsorted, prevented any conclusive comparison of naive and antigen-experienced cells.

This chain uses TRBV30 with TRBJ2-7; D is undetermined. Source material: blood. The TCR sequence derives from a man under 40 in good health. The CDR3 DNA is TGTGCCTGGAGTGTGGATCTAGAACGCGAGCAGTACTTC. Encoded protein: CAWSVDLEREQYF. Variable domain in full (rest from reference TRBV30 and TRBJ2-7): SQTIHQWPATLVQPVGSPLSLECTVEGTSNPNLYWYRQAAGRGLQLLFYSVGIGQISSEVPQNLSASRPQDRQFILSSKKLLLSDSGFYLCAWSVDLEREQYFGPGTRLTVT.